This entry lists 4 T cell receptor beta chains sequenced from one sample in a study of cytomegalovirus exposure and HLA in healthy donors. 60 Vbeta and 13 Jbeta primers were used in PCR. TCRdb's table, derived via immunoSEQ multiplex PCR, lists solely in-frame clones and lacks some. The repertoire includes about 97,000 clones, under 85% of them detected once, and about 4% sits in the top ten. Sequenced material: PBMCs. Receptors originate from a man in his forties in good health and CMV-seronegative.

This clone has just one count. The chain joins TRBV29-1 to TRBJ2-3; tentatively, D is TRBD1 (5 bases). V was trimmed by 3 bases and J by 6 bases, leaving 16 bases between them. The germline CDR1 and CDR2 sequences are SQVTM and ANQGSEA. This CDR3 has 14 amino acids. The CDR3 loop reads CSVDGDRGGDTQYF. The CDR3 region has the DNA TGCAGCGTTGATGGTGACAGAGGTGGGGATACGCAGTATTTT.

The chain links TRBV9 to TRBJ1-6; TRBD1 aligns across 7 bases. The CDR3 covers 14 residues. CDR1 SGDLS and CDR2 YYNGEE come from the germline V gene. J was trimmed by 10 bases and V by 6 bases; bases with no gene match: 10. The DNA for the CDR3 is TGTGCCAGCACCAACGGTAGGGGACAGTCACCCCTCCACTTT. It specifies CASTNGRGQSPLHF.

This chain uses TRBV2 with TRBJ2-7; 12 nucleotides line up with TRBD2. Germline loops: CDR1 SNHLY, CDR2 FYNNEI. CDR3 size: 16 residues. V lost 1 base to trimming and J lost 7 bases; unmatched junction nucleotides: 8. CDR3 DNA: TGTGCCAGCAGTGAAGTCGGACTAGCGGGGACGGGTGAGCAGTACTTC. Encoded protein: CASSEVGLAGTGEQYF.

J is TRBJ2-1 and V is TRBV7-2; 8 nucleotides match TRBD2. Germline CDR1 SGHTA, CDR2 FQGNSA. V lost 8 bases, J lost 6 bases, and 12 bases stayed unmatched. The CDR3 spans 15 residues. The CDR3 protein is CASGRKAGATNEQFF. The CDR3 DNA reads TGTGCCAGCGGCCGAAAAGCGGGGGCAACCAATGAGCAGTTCTTC.